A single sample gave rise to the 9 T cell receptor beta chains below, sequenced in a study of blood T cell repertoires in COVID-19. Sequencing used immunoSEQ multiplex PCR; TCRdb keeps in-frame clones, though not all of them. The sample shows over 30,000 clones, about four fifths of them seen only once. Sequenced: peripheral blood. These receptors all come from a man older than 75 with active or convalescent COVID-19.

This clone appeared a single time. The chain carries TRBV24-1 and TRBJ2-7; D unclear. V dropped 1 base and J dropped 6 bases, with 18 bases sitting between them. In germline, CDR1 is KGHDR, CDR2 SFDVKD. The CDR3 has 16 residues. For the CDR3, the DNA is TGTGCCACCAGTGATTTAGGCGACCCGCGAAGGAGCGAGCAGTACTTC. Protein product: CATSDLGDPRRSEQYF.

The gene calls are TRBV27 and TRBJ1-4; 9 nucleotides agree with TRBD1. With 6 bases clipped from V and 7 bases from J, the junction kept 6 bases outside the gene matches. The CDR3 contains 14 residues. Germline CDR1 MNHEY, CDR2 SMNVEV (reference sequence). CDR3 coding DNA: TGTGCCAGCAGGCCGACAGGGGGAGGTGAAAAACTGTTTTTT. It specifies CASRPTGGGEKLFF.

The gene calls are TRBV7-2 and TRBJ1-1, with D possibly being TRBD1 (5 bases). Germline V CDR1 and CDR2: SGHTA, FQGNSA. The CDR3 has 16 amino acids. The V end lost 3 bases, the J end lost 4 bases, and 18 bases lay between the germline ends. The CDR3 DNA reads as TGTGCCAGCAGCTTCCTCCCTCAGGGCTTACGCACTGAAGCTTTCTTT. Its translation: CASSFLPQGLRTEAFF.

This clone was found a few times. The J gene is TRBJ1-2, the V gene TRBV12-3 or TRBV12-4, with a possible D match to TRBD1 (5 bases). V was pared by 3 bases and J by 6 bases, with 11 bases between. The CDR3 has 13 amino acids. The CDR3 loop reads CASSFPGLDGYTF. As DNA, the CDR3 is TGTGCCAGCAGTTTTCCAGGGTTGGATGGCTACACCTTC.

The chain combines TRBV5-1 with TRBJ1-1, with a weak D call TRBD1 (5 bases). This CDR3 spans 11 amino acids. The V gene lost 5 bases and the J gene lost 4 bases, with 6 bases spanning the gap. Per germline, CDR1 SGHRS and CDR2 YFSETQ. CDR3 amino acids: CASSRGTEAFF. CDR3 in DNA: TGCGCCAGCAGTAGGGGCACTGAAGCTTTCTTT.

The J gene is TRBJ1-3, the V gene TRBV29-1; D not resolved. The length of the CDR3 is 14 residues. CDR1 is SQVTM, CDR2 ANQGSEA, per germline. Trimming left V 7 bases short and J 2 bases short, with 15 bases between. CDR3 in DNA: TGCAGCGCCGTAGGTGGCCAGGCTGGAAACACCATATATTTT. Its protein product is CSAVGGQAGNTIYF.

The CDR3 DNA is TGTGCCAGCAGCGTAGCGGACAGGGGCAATCAGCCCCAGCATTTT. It yields the protein CASSVADRGNQPQHF. This sequence joins TRBV9 and TRBJ1-5; 8 bases map to TRBD1. V lost 0 bases and J lost 2; bases outside the gene matches: 1. This CDR3 has 15 residues. Per the germline V gene, CDR1 is SGDLS and CDR2 is YYNGEE.

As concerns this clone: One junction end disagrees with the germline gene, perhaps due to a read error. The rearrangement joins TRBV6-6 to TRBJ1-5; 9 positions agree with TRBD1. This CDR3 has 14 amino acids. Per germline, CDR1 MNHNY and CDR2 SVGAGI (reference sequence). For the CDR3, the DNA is TGTGCCAGCAGCTACTGGGACAGGGCTCAGCCCCAGCATTTT. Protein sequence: CASSYWDRAQPQHF.

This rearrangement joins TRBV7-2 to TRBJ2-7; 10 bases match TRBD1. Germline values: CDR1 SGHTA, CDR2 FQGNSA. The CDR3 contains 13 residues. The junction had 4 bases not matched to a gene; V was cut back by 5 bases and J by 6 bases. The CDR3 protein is CASSKTGGGEQYF. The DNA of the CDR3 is TGTGCCAGCAGCAAGACAGGGGGCGGCGAGCAGTACTTC. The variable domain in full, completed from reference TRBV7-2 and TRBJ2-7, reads GAGVSQSPSNKVTEKGKDVELRCDPISGHTALYWYRQSLGQGLEFLIYFQGNSAPDKSGLPSDRFSAERTGGSVSTLTIQRTQQEDSAVYLCASSKTGGGEQYFGPGTRLTVT.